This T cell receptor beta chain was sequenced in a study of Graves' ophthalmopathy and Graves' hyperthyroidism. Amplified TCR beta CDR3 regions were obtained using RNA transcripts as template. An opening RT-PCR round employed HTBI primers and preceded a second-round multiplex PCR. MiXCR was run by TCRdb on the multiplex PCR reads, yielding one entry per CDR3 protein. Among 580,000 or so distinct CDR3 sequences listed, 35% to 45% were seen once. Between the trimmed V and J ends, which lost 6 bases and 8 bases, there was a span of 10 bases. Germline V gene lookup returns CDR1 SQVTM and CDR2 ANQGSEA. This CDR3 has 10 residues.

Material for sequencing was peripheral blood or thyroid tissue (not recorded which). The chain is built from TRBV29-1 and TRBJ1-2, with a possible D match to TRBD1 (6 bases). This receptor was identified in an adult man with Graves' hyperthyroidism. The CDR3 DNA reads as TGCAGCGTGACAGGCTCGGGCTACACCTTC. Translated: CSVTGSGYTF.